These 6 T cell receptor beta chains were all obtained from the same sample, sequenced in a study of radiotherapy plus CTLA-4 blockade in lung cancer. Repertoires were generated with immunoSEQ multiplex PCR, while TCRdb's copy carries only in-frame clones and drops some. This repertoire shows roughly 63,000 clones, about 70% found once; its top ten account for approximately 8.3%. Sequences were derived from peripheral blood, sampled from a patient treated with radiotherapy plus ipilimumab. Source of these receptors: a human donor with non-small cell lung cancer whose response to radiotherapy plus ipilimumab could not be evaluated.

The chain uses TRBV13 and TRBJ2-2; possibly TRBD2 for D (5 bases). CDR3 length: 14 residues. V lost 5 bases to trimming and J lost 2 bases, with 9 bases between them. The germline V gene has CDR1 PRHDT and CDR2 FYEKMQ (reference sequence). The CDR3 nucleotides are TGTGCCAGCAGCCCGGGGAGTAACACCGGGGAGCTGTTTTTT. It is translated as CASSPGSNTGELFF.

The chain carries TRBV7-6 and TRBJ2-7; D is possibly TRBD2 (5 bases). The CDR3 is made up of 15 amino acids. The germline V and J ends were trimmed by 1 base and 0 bases, with 10 bases remaining between them. Germline loops: CDR1 SGHVS, CDR2 FNYEAQ. The CDR3 DNA reads as TGTGCCAGCAGCTTAGTCGGGGTGGGCTCCTACGAGCAGTACTTC. It codes for CASSLVGVGSYEQYF.

The chain recombines TRBV9 with TRBJ2-5, with 9 bases fitting TRBD2. The CDR3 runs 15 residues. V lost 1 base, J lost 5 bases, and 6 bases stayed unmatched. The germline gives CDR1 SGDLS, CDR2 YYNGEE. CDR3 region: CASSVTAGGPETQYF. The CDR3, as DNA: TGTGCCAGCAGCGTAACTGCGGGGGGGCCCGAGACCCAGTACTTC.

This chain joins TRBV4-1 and TRBJ2-1, with TRBD2 matching 14 bases. The V gene's germline CDR1 is MGHRA and CDR2 YSYEKL. V lost 4 bases and J lost 7; bases outside the gene matches: 6. This CDR3 comprises 16 residues. The CDR3 loop is CASSPRLAGGENEQFF. The CDR3 region has the DNA TGCGCCAGCAGCCCCCGACTAGCGGGAGGGGAAAATGAGCAGTTCTTC.

V gene TRBV28 combines with J gene TRBJ1-4; no firm D call. This CDR3 spans 12 amino acids. Germline lookup yields CDR1 MDHEN and CDR2 SYDVKM. V lost 7 bases and J lost 10, with 13 bases in between. CDR3 sequence reads: CASTPPRGKLFF. The CDR3 region has the DNA TGTGCCAGCACCCCCCCTAGAGGAAAACTGTTTTTT.

V usage is TRBV6-5 and J usage is TRBJ1-2; D not resolved. Germline V CDR1 and CDR2: MNHEY, SVGAGI. Trimming took off 0 bases at V and 5 bases at J, with 16 bases between the two ends. The CDR3 consists of 16 residues. The CDR3 loop is CASSYSNGGLGYGYTF. DNA for the CDR3: TGTGCCAGCAGTTACTCGAATGGAGGCCTCGGGTATGGCTACACCTTC.